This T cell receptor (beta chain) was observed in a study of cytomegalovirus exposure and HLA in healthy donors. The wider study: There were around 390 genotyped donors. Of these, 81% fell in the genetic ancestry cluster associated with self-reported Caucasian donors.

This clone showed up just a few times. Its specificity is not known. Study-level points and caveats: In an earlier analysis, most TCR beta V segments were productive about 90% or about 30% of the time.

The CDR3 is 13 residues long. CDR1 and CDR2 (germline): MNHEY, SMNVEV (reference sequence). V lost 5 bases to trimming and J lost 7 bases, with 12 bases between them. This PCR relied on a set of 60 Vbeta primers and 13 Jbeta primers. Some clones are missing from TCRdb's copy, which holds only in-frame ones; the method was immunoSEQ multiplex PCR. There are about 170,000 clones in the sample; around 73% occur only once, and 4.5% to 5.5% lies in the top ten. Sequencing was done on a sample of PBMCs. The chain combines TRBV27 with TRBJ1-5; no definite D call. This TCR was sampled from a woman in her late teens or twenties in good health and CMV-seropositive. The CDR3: CASSPGLFQPQHF. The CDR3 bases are TGTGCCAGCAGTCCTGGACTATTCCAGCCCCAGCATTTT.